One sample yielded the 20 T cell receptor beta chains listed below, sequenced in a study of identical twins. TCRdb re-derived calls from the 5' RACE reads in MiXCR, one entry per CDR3 protein. This sample has approximately 470,000 distinct CDR3 sequences; 13% to 15% occur once, and the top ten carry 0.4% to 0.55%. This same sample was also taken into another study, of yellow fever vaccine responses in identical twins.

Material: CD4+ T cells sorted from blood. The source of these receptors is a woman younger than 35 in good health.

This clonotype has more than one count but fewer than ten. The genes are TRBV5-1 and TRBJ2-3; the match to TRBD1 covers 7 bases. Germline V gene data show CDR1 as SGHRS and CDR2 as YFSETQ. There are 15 residues in the CDR3. J was trimmed by 7 bases and V by 0 bases; bases with no gene match: 8. This CDR3 reads CASSLDRQGMYTQYF. The CDR3 bases are TGCGCCAGCAGCTTGGACAGACAGGGAATGTATACGCAGTATTTT.

In this sample, this clonotype turned up many times. The chain uses TRBV7-9 and TRBJ2-6, with TRBD2 as a possible D gene (5 bases). V lost 3 bases to trimming and J lost 0 bases, with 6 bases between them. This CDR3 comprises 15 residues. The germline gives CDR1 SEHNR, CDR2 FQNEAQ (reference sequence). In DNA form, the CDR3 reads TGTGCCAGCAGCTTCGGAGGCTCTGGGGCCAACGTCCTGACTTTC. Its protein product is CASSFGGSGANVLTF.

There are a few counts of this clonotype. The chain recombines TRBV27 with TRBJ1-2; tentative D call: TRBD1 (5 bases). Trimming cost V 1 base and J 7 bases, with 22 bases left between them. Germline V CDR1 and CDR2: MNHEY, SMNVEV (reference sequence). This CDR3 comprises 17 residues. As DNA, the CDR3 is TGTGCCAGCAGTTTATATGACCCCTTGGGGGTAACAAGTGGCTACACCTTC. It translates to CASSLYDPLGVTSGYTF.

This clonotype was found a few times. The CDR3 nucleotides read TGTGCCATCAGCGCGGACAGGGAGGGTCAGCCCCAGCATTTT. It specifies CAISADREGQPQHF. The chain combines TRBV10-3 with TRBJ1-5; 8 bases agree with TRBD1. In germline, CDR1 is ENHRY, CDR2 SYGVKD. The CDR3 contains 14 residues. The ends lost 6 bases at V and 6 bases at J; junction bases unmatched: 7.

This clonotype was detected only a few times. The chain is built from TRBV11-1 and TRBJ2-1; tentatively, D is TRBD1 (6 bases). The CDR3 sequence is 13 residues long. V lost 5 bases and J lost 10, with 15 bases in between. Looked up from germline, CDR1 is SGHAT and CDR2 is FQDESV (reference sequence). CDR3 protein: CASSLGADREQFF. The CDR3, as DNA: TGTGCCAGCAGCCTGGGGGCCGATCGGGAGCAGTTCTTC.

This clonotype was seen a handful of times. The rearrangement uses TRBV12-3 or TRBV12-4 and TRBJ2-1; 9 bases match TRBD1. J was trimmed by 9 bases and V by 6 bases; bases with no gene match: 12. The CDR3 contains 15 residues. The CDR3 DNA follows: TGTGCCAGCAGGGGACCGGGACAGGGCAAGAGTGAGCAGTTCTTC. This codes for CASRGPGQGKSEQFF.

This clonotype has a handful of counts. The gene calls are TRBV3-1 and TRBJ2-3; no firm D call. Trimming left V 2 bases short and J 5 bases short, with 5 bases between. Germline V gives CDR1 LGHDT, CDR2 YNNKEL (reference sequence). The CDR3 totals 12 residues. CDR3 coding DNA: TGTGCCAGCAGCCAAAACAGAGATACGCAGTATTTT. Protein sequence: CASSQNRDTQYF.

In its sample, this clonotype was seen many times. The V and J genes are TRBV29-1 and TRBJ2-5, with a weak D call TRBD1 (5 bases). This CDR3 spans 13 amino acids. Trimming left V 0 bases short and J 4 bases short, with 9 bases between. Germline V CDR1 and CDR2: SQVTM, ANQGSEA. The CDR3 is CSVEDLGAETQYF. CDR3 nucleotide sequence: TGCAGCGTTGAAGATCTAGGGGCAGAGACCCAGTACTTC.

This clonotype has more than one count but fewer than ten. The chain couples TRBV10-3 to TRBJ1-2; perhaps TRBD1 as D (6 bases). V shed 10 bases and J shed 2 bases, with 14 bases lying between them. Germline-derived CDR1 and CDR2 are ENHRY and SYGVKD. The CDR3 runs to 13 residues. In DNA form, the CDR3 reads TGTGCCAGCCAGGGGCTTGGGAACTATGGCTACACCTTC. Residues: CASQGLGNYGYTF.

The genes are TRBV20-1 and TRBJ2-7; D is unclear. This CDR3 has 13 residues. Trimming shortened V by 6 bases and J by 5 bases, and 17 bases separated the two germline ends. The germline gives CDR1 DFQATT, CDR2 SNEGSKA (reference sequence). The CDR3 region has the DNA TGCAGTGCCTCGATCGACCGCCGGCACGAGCAGTACTTC. It translates to CSASIDRRHEQYF.

This clonotype was seen ten or more times. V usage is TRBV12-3 or TRBV12-4 and J usage is TRBJ1-5; 7 bases fit TRBD1. This CDR3 region has 13 residues. V gave up 4 bases and J gave up 5 bases; unmatched junction bases: 2. CDR3 protein: CASSSRGYQPQHF. CDR3 in DNA: TGTGCCAGCAGTTCCAGGGGGTATCAGCCCCAGCATTTT.

This clonotype was seen more than once but under ten times. The chain employs TRBV6-1 and TRBJ2-5; D is possibly TRBD2 (6 bases). Per the germline V gene, CDR1 is MNHNS and CDR2 is SASEGT. This CDR3 spans 13 amino acids. V lost 4 bases and J lost 5, with 11 bases in between. The CDR3 reads CASSGRAPETQYF. The DNA for the CDR3 is TGTGCCAGCAGTGGGAGGGCCCCGGAGACCCAGTACTTC.

This clonotype was detected ten times or more. The chain carries TRBV6-5 and TRBJ2-7, with D possibly being TRBD1 (5 bases). With 11 bases removed from V and 0 bases from J, the gap between germline ends came to 11 bases. CDR3 length equals 12 residues. The germline gives CDR1 MNHEY, CDR2 SVGAGI. CDR3 sequence (DNA): TGTGCCGTCCAGGGTAGCTCCTACGAGCAGTACTTC. It is translated as CAVQGSSYEQYF.

This clonotype was detected a few times. This chain links TRBV6-5 with TRBJ2-7; 10 nucleotides match TRBD1. Trimming at V came to 3 bases and at J to 3 bases, leaving 5 bases not matched to a gene. In germline, CDR1 is MNHEY, CDR2 SVGAGI. The CDR3 consists of 15 residues. The chain's CDR3 is CASSYRDRGDYEQYF. CDR3 nucleotides: TGTGCCAGCAGTTATCGGGACAGGGGAGACTACGAGCAGTACTTC.

This clonotype was found a few times. The chain links TRBV4-3 to TRBJ1-1; 8 bases agree with TRBD1. After removal of 1 base from V and 5 bases from J, the junction contained 0 bases not matched to a gene. CDR3 length: 13 residues. The germline gives CDR1 LGHNA, CDR2 YSLEER. The CDR3 spells CASSQGTGTEAFF. CDR3 DNA sequence: TGCGCCAGCAGCCAAGGGACAGGGACTGAAGCTTTCTTT.

This chain joins TRBV20-1 and TRBJ2-1, with D unclear. The V end lost 6 bases, the J end lost 0 bases, and 15 bases lay between the germline ends. The germline gives CDR1 DFQATT, CDR2 SNEGSKA (reference sequence). The CDR3 runs to 15 residues. Here the CDR3 DNA reads TGCAGTGCGATAGAGAAGCGCCGCTCCTACAATGAGCAGTTCTTC. This gives the protein CSAIEKRRSYNEQFF.

In this sample, this clonotype turned up many times. This chain uses TRBV6-4 with TRBJ2-1; 10 nucleotides line up with TRBD1. This CDR3 is built from 16 residues. Looked up from germline, CDR1 is MRHNA and CDR2 is SNTAGT. With V trimmed by 5 bases and J by 4 bases, 8 bases remained unmatched. In DNA, the CDR3 is TGTGCCAGCAGTTCGTCCGAGGGACAGGGGTACAATGAGCAGTTCTTC. This codes for CASSSSEGQGYNEQFF.

In its sample, this clonotype was seen a few times. V and J are TRBV27 and TRBJ2-7; D gene uncertain. The V gene lost 2 bases and the J gene lost 2 bases, with 13 bases spanning the gap. This CDR3 is built from 15 residues. The V gene's germline CDR1 is MNHEY and CDR2 SMNVEV (reference sequence). The CDR3 nucleotides read TGTGCCAGCAGTTTAATGTTCGGCAGGACCTACGAGCAGTACTTC. The encoded protein is CASSLMFGRTYEQYF.

CDR3 coding DNA: TGTGCCAGCAGCTATCTGACAGGCCCTTACAATGAGCAGTTCTTC. Its protein product is CASSYLTGPYNEQFF. V and J are TRBV27 and TRBJ2-1, with D possibly matching TRBD1 (6 bases). Trimming removed 6 bases at V and 4 bases at J, with 16 bases between. Germline V gene lookup returns CDR1 MNHEY and CDR2 SMNVEV (reference sequence). There are 15 residues in the CDR3.

In this sample, this clonotype turned up a few times. The V gene is TRBV7-2, the J gene TRBJ1-1; D not certain. This CDR3 has 14 residues. Trimming left V 1 base short and J 0 bases short, with 6 bases between. CDR1 is SGHTA, CDR2 FQGNSA, per germline. CDR3: CASSLVRVNTEAFF. Here the CDR3 DNA reads TGTGCCAGCAGCTTAGTAAGGGTGAACACTGAAGCTTTCTTT.